The rows below give T cell receptor beta chains drawn from one sample of a study of patients and donors after allogeneic stem cell transplantation. TCRdb re-called the RT-PCR reads through MiXCR, storing one row per CDR3 protein. This sample yields a few hundred thousand distinct CDR3 sequences, of which roughly 38% are seen a single time; approximately 10% belongs to the top ten. The sequenced material came from blood, either unsorted or a sorted T cell fraction (not recorded which). The origin of the receptors is a human donor who was either an allogeneic HSCT recipient or a stem cell or donor lymphocyte infusion donor (not recorded which). It is not recorded whose cells these are; they may come from a transplant donor. Each CDR3 is given with its conserved first and last residue. The order of the fields is V gene, CDR3 protein.

TRBV12-3/TRBV12-4 CASTLGWGQGATDTQYF
TRBV6-6 CASSLVLSNQPQHF
TRBV10-3 CAITPGQATEAFF
TRBV2 CASSYGELFF
TRBV3-1 CASSPRDRLLNTEALF
TRBV5-1 CASMRGGNTEAFF
TRBV12-3/TRBV12-4 CASSPGTGGEGTEAFF
TRBV4-1 CASSQDPGQQWQPQHF
TRBV6-5 CASRDTRDTQYF
TRBV6-1 CATLQRLSGNTIYF
TRBV12-3/TRBV12-4 CASSLESDSNQPQHF
TRBV28 CASSKDRDVDTGELFF
TRBV7-2 CASSLVGPSKNIQYF
TRBV7-6 CASSPGVGADTQYF
TRBV10-3 CAISERRGTAFF
TRBV18 CASSPRNGRGRDGYTF
TRBV5-1 CASSLEGNSQPQHF
TRBV12-3/TRBV12-4 CASSLERNQPQHF
TRBV2 CASARGLNYEQYF
TRBV27 CASSPLRGTNEKLFF
TRBV9 CASSVTGTSEAFF
TRBV12-3/TRBV12-4 CASRTTGGTGNTIYF
TRBV3-1 CASSQDGGMNTEAFF
TRBV29-1 CSVQAGLNTEAFF
TRBV5-1 CASSLWGQGLRNTEAFF
TRBV5-8 CASSRIRSISYEQYF
TRBV15 CATSRAPGQLDQPQHF
TRBV4-2 CASSQEGTLNQPQHF
TRBV5-6 CASSRPGNTIYF
TRBV6-2/TRBV6-3 CASTPWINQPQHF
TRBV5-1 CASSLVATAETQYF